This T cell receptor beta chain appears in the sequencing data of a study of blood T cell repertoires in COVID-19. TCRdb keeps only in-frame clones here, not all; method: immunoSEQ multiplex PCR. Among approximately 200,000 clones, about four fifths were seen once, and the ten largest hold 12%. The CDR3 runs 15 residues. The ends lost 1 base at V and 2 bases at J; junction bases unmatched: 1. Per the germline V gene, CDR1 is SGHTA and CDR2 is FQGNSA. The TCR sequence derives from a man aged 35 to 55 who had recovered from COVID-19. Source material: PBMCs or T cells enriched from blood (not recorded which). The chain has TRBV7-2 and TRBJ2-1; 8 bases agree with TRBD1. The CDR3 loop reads CASSLEQGAYNEQFF. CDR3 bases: TGTGCCAGCAGCTTAGAACAGGGGGCCTACAATGAGCAGTTCTTC.